These T cell receptor beta chains were read from a single sample in a study of CD8 T cells in Susac syndrome. TCRdb re-analysed the immunoSEQ multiplex PCR reads in MiXCR, keeping a single row per CDR3 protein. The table lists roughly 330,000 distinct CDR3 sequences, roughly 94% of them singletons, with 0.06% to 0.075% in the top ten. The sequenced material came from CD4+ T cells from PBMCs. The receptors were gathered from a human donor with multiple sclerosis. Both conserved end residues are part of each CDR3. D genes are given only for firm matches. Rows give clone size only sometimes, using once, few, many, or a class for an expanded clone.

d_gene,j_gene,v_gene,abundance,CDR3aa,CDR3nt
TRBD2,TRBJ2-7,TRBV18,NA,CASSPSGRFSYEQYF,TGTGCCAGCTCACCTAGCGGGAGGTTTTCCTACGAGCAGTACTTC
TRBD2,TRBJ2-1,TRBV5-1,NA,CASSLRGGYNEQFF,TGCGCCAGCAGCTTGCGGGGGGGGTACAATGAGCAGTTCTTC
TRBD1,TRBJ1-5,TRBV7-2,NA,CASSLVQGANQPQHF,TGTGCCAGCAGCTTAGTTCAGGGGGCGAATCAGCCCCAGCATTTT
TRBD1,TRBJ1-2,TRBV20-1,NA,CCLPGQGRKYGYTF,TGCTGCCTCCCGGGACAGGGAAGAAAATATGGCTACACCTTC
TRBD1,TRBJ2-6,TRBV19,once,CASSIEGTGASGANVLTF,TGTGCCAGTAGTATAGAAGGGACAGGGGCCTCTGGGGCCAACGTCCTGACTTTC
NA,TRBJ2-5,TRBV3-1,NA,CASSQDLGRGTQYF,TGTGCCAGCAGCCAAGATCTCGGGCGGGGGACCCAGTACTTC
NA,TRBJ1-5,TRBV6-5,NA,CASSYSIWGQPQHF,TGTGCCAGCAGTTACTCGATTTGGGGTCAGCCCCAGCATTTT
NA,TRBJ2-3,TRBV3-1,NA,CASSQVGGTQYF,TGTGCCAGCAGCCAAGTTGGCGGTACGCAGTATTTT
NA,TRBJ1-1,TRBV20-1,NA,CSVIGGQNTEAFF,TGCAGTGTTATAGGGGGGCAGAACACTGAAGCTTTCTTT
NA,TRBJ1-5,TRBV29-1,NA,CSVEVSRGWPQHF,TGCAGCGTTGAAGTTTCACGTGGCTGGCCCCAGCATTTT
NA,TRBJ2-2,TRBV12-3/TRBV12-4,NA,CASSFSFGWGGELFF,TGTGCCAGCAGTTTCTCTTTCGGCTGGGGCGGGGAGCTGTTTTTT
NA,TRBJ2-7,TRBV7-2,NA,CASSLGRPYEQYF,TGTGCCAGCAGCTTAGGCCGGCCATACGAGCAGTACTTC
NA,TRBJ1-2,TRBV10-3,NA,CAISEVMAGGYTF,TGTGCCATCAGTGAGGTCATGGCGGGTGGCTACACCTTC
TRBD1,TRBJ2-1,TRBV7-3,NA,CASSRSRDRGNEQFF,TGTGCCAGCAGCCGCTCCCGGGACAGGGGCAATGAGCAGTTCTTC
NA,TRBJ1-2,TRBV2,once,CASSEGLGYTF,TGTGCCAGCAGTGAAGGCCTTGGCTACACCTTC
TRBD1,TRBJ2-1,TRBV24-1,NA,CATGGQTNEQFF,TGTGCCACCGGGGGACAGACCAATGAGCAGTTCTTC
NA,TRBJ2-6,TRBV29-1,NA,CSVLRSGANVLTF,TGCAGCGTCTTGCGCTCTGGGGCCAACGTCCTGACTTTC
NA,TRBJ1-4,TRBV5-8,NA,CASSPQGWANEKLFF,TGTGCCAGCAGCCCCCAGGGCTGGGCTAATGAAAAACTGTTTTTT
NA,TRBJ2-7,TRBV27,NA,CASSSPLGGYEQYF,TGTGCCAGCAGTTCCCCCCTCGGTGGCTACGAGCAGTACTTC
NA,TRBJ1-2,TRBV20-1,NA,CSATWEFNYGYTF,TGCAGTGCTACCTGGGAGTTCAACTATGGCTACACCTTC
TRBD1,TRBJ2-7,TRBV11-2,NA,CASSPIGQGSAYEQYF,TGTGCCAGCAGCCCCATTGGACAGGGGAGCGCCTACGAGCAGTACTTC
NA,TRBJ2-4,TRBV2,NA,CASSERVGIGKNIQYF,TGTGCCAGCAGTGAACGTGTAGGGATTGGCAAAAACATTCAGTACTTC
NA,TRBJ1-3,TRBV4-2,NA,CASSQGGIGNTIYF,TGTGCCAGCAGCCAAGGGGGGATCGGAAACACCATATATTTT
NA,TRBJ1-2,TRBV6-5,NA,CASSYSGYGYTF,TGTGCCAGCAGTTACTCGGGCTATGGCTACACCTTC
NA,TRBJ2-7,TRBV7-8,NA,CASSLKREPRYYYEQYF,TGTGCCAGCAGCCTCAAACGGGAGCCCCGATATTACTACGAGCAGTACTTC
NA,TRBJ1-2,TRBV5-6,once,CASSLIWGLDYGYTF,TGTGCCAGCAGCTTGATTTGGGGGCTGGACTATGGCTACACCTTC
NA,TRBJ2-2,TRBV6-2/TRBV6-3,once,CATRRAGELFF,TGTGCCACCAGGCGGGCCGGGGAGCTGTTTTTT
TRBD2,TRBJ2-5,TRBV6-6,NA,CASRASGVLQETQYF,TGTGCCAGCAGGGCTAGCGGGGTCCTTCAAGAGACCCAGTACTTC
TRBD1,TRBJ2-5,TRBV6-2/TRBV6-3,once,CASRPGTEETQYF,TGTGCCAGCAGACCCGGGACAGAAGAGACCCAGTACTTC
TRBD2,TRBJ2-7,TRBV24-1,NA,CATSAIARGGAYEQYF,TGTGCCACCAGTGCCATTGCTCGGGGGGGGGCCTACGAGCAGTACTTC
TRBD2,TRBJ2-3,TRBV12-3/TRBV12-4,NA,CASTRTSGGTDTQYF,TGTGCCAGCACCCGGACTAGCGGGGGGACAGATACGCAGTATTTT
NA,TRBJ1-5,TRBV20-1,NA,CSARDRLGPYQPQHF,TGCAGTGCTAGAGACCGGCTGGGGCCCTATCAGCCCCAGCATTTT
NA,TRBJ1-1,TRBV18,NA,CASSPREGDGTEAFF,TGTGCCAGCTCACCACGAGAGGGGGACGGCACTGAAGCTTTCTTT
NA,TRBJ2-2,TRBV12-3/TRBV12-4,few,CASSLLGGNTGELFF,TGTGCCAGCAGTTTATTGGGGGGGAACACCGGGGAGCTGTTTTTT
TRBD1,TRBJ2-5,TRBV9,NA,CASTRGTGGSEDQYF,TGTGCCAGCACCCGGGGGACAGGGGGCAGTGAGGACCAGTACTTC
NA,TRBJ2-5,TRBV29-1,once,CSVEDDSQETQYF,TGCAGCGTTGAGGATGACTCCCAAGAGACCCAGTACTTC
TRBD1,TRBJ1-3,TRBV5-5,once,CASSLEDRGNTIYF,TGTGCCAGCAGCTTGGAGGACAGGGGAAACACCATATATTTT
NA,TRBJ1-2,TRBV6-1,NA,CASSDVYGYTF,TGTGCCAGCAGTGACGTCTATGGCTACACCTTC
TRBD2,TRBJ2-3,TRBV29-1,NA,CSVDWASGDTQYF,TGCAGCGTTGATTGGGCTAGCGGAGATACGCAGTATTTT
TRBD2,TRBJ2-1,TRBV10-3,NA,CATGVAGLYNEQFF,TGTGCCACTGGGGTAGCGGGACTGTACAATGAGCAGTTCTTC
NA,TRBJ2-3,TRBV20-1,NA,CSAENSHSTDTQYF,TGCAGTGCTGAAAACAGCCATAGCACAGATACGCAGTATTTT
NA,TRBJ1-1,TRBV20-1,NA,CSARAGLNTEAFF,TGCAGTGCTAGAGCCGGGCTGAACACTGAAGCTTTCTTT
TRBD1,TRBJ2-1,TRBV7-9,once,CASSLRGRMDDEQFF,TGTGCCAGCAGCCTTAGGGGGCGCATGGACGATGAGCAGTTCTTC
TRBD2,TRBJ2-7,TRBV12-3/TRBV12-4,NA,CASTRGGPSYEQYF,TGTGCCAGCACCCGCGGGGGGCCCTCCTACGAGCAGTACTTC
TRBD2,TRBJ2-7,TRBV6-5,NA,CASSYAGTSGRASEQYF,TGTGCCAGCAGTTACGCTGGGACTAGCGGGAGAGCCTCCGAGCAGTACTTC
NA,TRBJ2-3,TRBV5-4,NA,CASSSPAGYGTQYF,TGTGCCAGCAGCTCCCCCGCGGGGTACGGTACGCAGTATTTT
NA,TRBJ2-1,TRBV20-1,NA,CSASGVLEQFF,TGCAGTGCCTCGGGAGTTCTTGAGCAGTTCTTC
NA,TRBJ2-7,TRBV7-2,NA,CASSFPLGAASVYEQYF,TGTGCCAGCAGCTTCCCTTTGGGGGCGGCTAGCGTATACGAGCAGTACTTC
NA,TRBJ2-2,TRBV7-9,NA,CASSLWRTNTGELFF,TGTGCCAGCAGCTTATGGCGGACGAACACCGGGGAGCTGTTTTTT
NA,TRBJ1-1,TRBV29-1,NA,CSVSRTVRNTEAFF,TGCAGCGTCTCACGGACAGTAAGGAACACTGAAGCTTTCTTT
TRBD1,TRBJ2-5,TRBV7-2,NA,CASSVTGTAQETQYF,TGTGCCAGCAGCGTGACCGGGACAGCTCAAGAGACCCAGTACTTC
NA,TRBJ2-1,TRBV11-1,NA,CASSLGQTGSSYNEQFF,TGTGCCAGCAGCTTAGGCCAGACTGGCAGCTCCTACAATGAGCAGTTCTTC
TRBD2,TRBJ2-7,TRBV12-3/TRBV12-4,NA,CASRPSGGPAYEQYF,TGTGCCAGCAGACCTAGCGGGGGACCTGCCTACGAGCAGTACTTC
TRBD2,TRBJ2-3,TRBV6-4,NA,CASSRYSGGAQYF,TGTGCCAGCAGTCGGTATAGCGGGGGGGCACAGTATTTT
NA,TRBJ2-1,TRBV30,NA,CAWTPQPYNEQFF,TGTGCCTGGACTCCCCAACCTTACAATGAGCAGTTCTTC
TRBD1,TRBJ2-1,TRBV5-6,NA,CASSRTDRVEIEQFF,TGTGCCAGCAGCCGGACCGACAGGGTTGAGATTGAGCAGTTCTTC